The sequence of this T cell receptor beta chain was determined in a study of T-cell reconstitution after alpha-beta-depleted transplantation in children. Ten or more counts support this clonotype. Its antigen is as yet unknown. General study findings and limits: T cells produced anew were the main source of T-cell counts and diversity one year after transplant.

Unique molecular identifiers were used in preparing the TCRbeta library. MiXCR was run by TCRdb on the PCR reads, yielding one entry per CDR3 protein. The sample shows a few hundred thousand distinct CDR3 sequences, about a quarter of them seen only once. V was clipped by 6 bases and J by 5 bases, with 11 bases between them. There are 12 residues in the CDR3. The sample here was PBMCs, taken before TCRalphabeta/CD19-depleted stem cell transplant. The TCR originated in a girl between 2 and 10 years old with Fanconi anemia, due to receive a stem cell transplant. The V call is TRBV12-3 or TRBV12-4, the J call TRBJ2-7; possibly TRBD1 for D (6 bases). The CDR3 reads CASRQRGNEQYF. In DNA, the CDR3 is TGTGCCAGCAGGCAAAGGGGGAACGAGCAGTACTTC.